This entry lists 5 T cell receptor beta chains sequenced from one sample in a study of regulatory dendritic cells for organ transplantation. Assay: immunoSEQ multiplex PCR; the TCRdb copy retains only in-frame clones and omits some. The table shows around 10,000 clones, with under 80% occurring only once. Material for sequencing was memory CD8+ T cells from blood. Indicated subset: CD45RO+ memory T cells. These receptors originate from a human donor in good health.

The rearrangement joins TRBV13 to TRBJ1-4; D is perhaps TRBD1 (6 bases). In germline, CDR1 is PRHDT, CDR2 FYEKMQ (reference sequence). This CDR3 region has 14 residues. With 8 bases removed from V and 4 bases from J, the gap between germline ends came to 14 bases. CDR3: CASDLTGNNEKLFF. The CDR3 DNA sequence: TGTGCCAGCGACCTTACAGGGAATAATGAAAAACTGTTTTTT.

J is TRBJ2-1 and V is TRBV7-6; tentatively, D is TRBD2 (5 bases). The germline V gene encodes CDR1 SGHVS and CDR2 FNYEAQ. This CDR3 comprises 14 residues. Trimming took 5 bases from V and 2 from J, leaving 10 bases between them. CDR3 DNA sequence: TGTGCCAGCAGCCTGAGCGGTACCTACAATGAGCAGTTCTTC. It codes for CASSLSGTYNEQFF.

This clone was seen more than once but under ten times. This chain links TRBV28 with TRBJ2-3; 12 bases are a match to TRBD2. CDR3 length: 17 residues. CDR1 and CDR2 from the germline V gene are MDHEN and SYDVKM. After removal of 4 bases from V and 5 bases from J, the junction contained 10 bases not matched to a gene. The CDR3 here is CASSYSRLAGVEDTQYF. CDR3 in DNA: TGTGCCAGCAGTTACTCCAGACTAGCGGGAGTTGAAGATACGCAGTATTTT.

The chain couples TRBV9 to TRBJ2-5; D is uncertain. The CDR3 covers 10 residues. Per germline, CDR1 SGDLS and CDR2 YYNGEE. V lost 0 bases to trimming and J lost 6 bases, with 0 bases between them. This chain's CDR3 is CASSVETQYF. CDR3 DNA: TGTGCCAGCAGCGTAGAGACCCAGTACTTC.

This clone was observed a few times. The rearrangement joins TRBV5-1 to TRBJ2-1; D is possibly TRBD2 (6 bases). The CDR3 loop spans 16 amino acids. Germline lookup yields CDR1 SGHRS and CDR2 YFSETQ. V dropped 1 base and J dropped 9 bases, with 20 bases sitting between them. The CDR3, as DNA: TGCGCCAGCAGCTTGAATCTAGCGACGGGTATGGTTGAGCAGTTCTTC. Its translation is CASSLNLATGMVEQFF.